The 21 T cell receptor beta chains reported below all come from one sample, sequenced in a study of response to subunit inactivated influenza vaccine. MiXCR, run by TCRdb on the RT-PCR reads, gives a single entry per CDR3 protein. The sample shows a few hundred thousand distinct CDR3 sequences, roughly 15% of them seen only once. The specimen was PBMCs from blood, collected roughly 13 days after vaccination. The source is a man aged 50-59 years who received an inactivated influenza vaccine.

This clonotype was seen a handful of times. The chain carries TRBV12-3 or TRBV12-4 and TRBJ1-1; D gene uncertain. The CDR3 sequence is 14 residues long. V lost 2 bases and J 0 bases, leaving 7 bases between the germline ends. The DNA of the CDR3 is TGTGCCAGCAGTTTATTCACCATGAACACTGAAGCTTTCTTT. The encoded protein is CASSLFTMNTEAFF.

The chain is built from TRBV2 and TRBJ1-1, with D possibly being TRBD1 (6 bases). The CDR3 covers 15 residues. Germline CDR1 SNHLY, CDR2 FYNNEI. Between the trimmed V and J ends, which lost 8 bases and 5 bases, there was a span of 21 bases. CDR3 sequence reads: CASRDMGPTGTEAFF. CDR3 nucleotide sequence: TGTGCCAGCCGGGACATGGGGCCGACCGGGACTGAAGCTTTCTTT. The full variable domain, rest sourced from reference TRBV2 and TRBJ1-1, is EPEVTQTPSHQVTQMGQEVILRCVPISNHLYFYWYRQILGQKVEFLVSFYNNEISEKSEIFDDQFSVERPDGSNFTLKIRSTKLEDSAMYFCASRDMGPTGTEAFFGQGTRLTVV.

This clonotype appeared a few times. The chain carries TRBV12-3 or TRBV12-4 and TRBJ2-3; TRBD1 agrees at 8 bases. The CDR3 has 15 amino acids. With 4 bases clipped from V and 4 bases from J, the junction kept 7 bases outside the gene matches. The CDR3 sequence: CASSSRQGRADTQYF. The CDR3 nucleotides read TGTGCCAGCAGTTCACGACAGGGGCGGGCAGATACGCAGTATTTT.

This chain uses TRBV3-1 with TRBJ2-5; D perhaps matches TRBD2 (5 bases). V was cut by 4 bases and J by 4 bases, with 19 bases left in between. This CDR3 spans 16 amino acids. Germline CDR1 is LGHDT and CDR2 is YNNKEL (reference sequence). The CDR3 protein is CASSPLSGSGRETQYF. Here the CDR3 DNA reads TGTGCCAGCAGCCCGCTTTCGGGATCGGGGAGAGAGACCCAGTACTTC.

Here the CDR3 reads CASRSGGGWNQPQHF. The CDR3 DNA reads as TGTGCCAGCAGATCCGGGGGGGGATGGAATCAGCCCCAGCATTTT. The chain links TRBV12-3 or TRBV12-4 to TRBJ1-5; TRBD1 is a possible D gene (5 bases). V gave up 6 bases and J gave up 4 bases, with 16 bases separating them. The CDR3 has 15 residues.

V is TRBV6-1 and J is TRBJ2-7; 11 bases agree with TRBD1. V gave up 5 bases and J gave up 5 bases; unmatched junction bases: 8. The CDR3 sequence is 15 residues long. Germline-derived CDR1 and CDR2 are MNHNS and SASEGT. Here the CDR3 reads CASSPGTGGTHEQYF. The CDR3 nucleotides read TGTGCCAGCAGTCCCGGGACAGGGGGAACCCACGAGCAGTACTTC.

This clonotype was seen only a few times. This rearrangement joins TRBV7-6 to TRBJ2-2; 10 bases map to TRBD2. The germline V gene encodes CDR1 SGHVS and CDR2 FNYEAQ. The CDR3 spans 16 residues. Trimming took 3 bases from V and 8 from J; bases not matched to a gene: 9. The CDR3 bases are TGTGCCAGCAGCTTGACACCGGGACTAGCGTTAGGGGAGCTGTTTTTT. Its translation is CASSLTPGLALGELFF.

This clonotype has only a few counts. V is TRBV7-2 and J is TRBJ2-1, with D maybe TRBD1 (7 bases). V was clipped by 6 bases and J by 5 bases, with 17 bases between them. Germline V gives CDR1 SGHTA, CDR2 FQGNSA. The CDR3 extends over 15 amino acids. CDR3 sequence reads: CASSIDRAGNNEQFF. The CDR3 coding sequence is TGTGCCAGCAGTATAGACAGGGCGGGGAACAATGAGCAGTTCTTC.

This clonotype was counted only a few times. The J gene is TRBJ2-1, the V gene TRBV3-1, with TRBD2 identical over 10 bases. With 2 bases clipped from V and 7 bases from J, the junction kept 2 bases outside the gene matches. Germline CDR1 and CDR2: LGHDT and YNNKEL (reference sequence). This CDR3 comprises 14 residues. CDR3 DNA sequence: TGTGCCAGCAGCCAACTAGCGGGAGAGAATGAGCAGTTCTTC. As protein: CASSQLAGENEQFF.

This clonotype came up a few times. V and J are TRBV25-1 and TRBJ2-1; D is undetermined. The CDR3 consists of 13 residues. Trimming pared 3 bases from V and 5 bases from J, leaving 8 bases between. Per germline, CDR1 MGHDK and CDR2 SYGVNS. The CDR3 is CASSDWADNEQFF. CDR3 nucleotide sequence: TGTGCCAGCAGTGATTGGGCAGACAATGAGCAGTTCTTC. Based on the CDR3 plus reference TRBV25-1 and TRBJ2-1, the full variable domain is EADIYQTPRYLVIGTGKKITLECSQTMGHDKMYWYQQDPGMELHLIHYSYGVNSTEKGDLSSESTVSRIRTEHFPLTLESARPSHTSQYLCASSDWADNEQFFGPGTRLTVL.

Here the CDR3 DNA reads TGTGCCAGCAGCTTAGGGACTTACCGACAAGAGACCCAGTACTTC. Translation: CASSLGTYRQETQYF. The genes are TRBV7-6 and TRBJ2-5; possible D gene TRBD2, 5 bases. The germline gives CDR1 SGHVS, CDR2 FNYEAQ. V gave up 1 base and J gave up 2 bases, with 11 bases separating them. CDR3 length: 15 amino acids.

The chain recombines TRBV5-1 with TRBJ2-7, with 8 bases that match TRBD1. V was clipped by 0 bases and J by 3 bases; unmatched bases: 2. This CDR3 has 14 residues. Germline V gives CDR1 SGHRS, CDR2 YFSETQ. CDR3 sequence (DNA): TGCGCCAGCAGCTTGGGACAGGGGTACTACGAGCAGTACTTC. Residues: CASSLGQGYYEQYF.

The V and J genes are TRBV6-1 and TRBJ2-7; possible D gene TRBD2, 6 bases. The germline gives CDR1 MNHNS, CDR2 SASEGT. The CDR3 totals 15 residues. V shed 6 bases and J shed 2 bases, with 17 bases lying between them. CDR3 nucleotide sequence: TGTGCCAGCAGCGACGGGGGACTGGGGGCCTACGAGCAGTACTTC. Translated, it gives CASSDGGLGAYEQYF.

This clonotype was picked up a small number of times. The V and J genes are TRBV20-1 and TRBJ2-5; TRBD2 agrees at 9 bases. The germline CDR1 and CDR2 sequences are DFQATT and SNEGSKA (reference sequence). Trimming took 6 bases from V and 3 from J; bases not matched to a gene: 5. This CDR3 contains 13 residues. The CDR3 protein is CSASGTSKETQYF. The CDR3 nucleotides are TGCAGTGCCTCCGGGACTAGCAAAGAGACCCAGTACTTC.

This clonotype has only a few counts. The chain links TRBV7-2 to TRBJ1-3; D gene ambiguous. Germline V gene lookup returns CDR1 SGHTA and CDR2 FQGNSA. This CDR3 has 14 amino acids. Deletions cut 5 bases from V and 1 base from J, with 9 bases between. The CDR3 loop is CASSRGSSGNTIYF. For the CDR3, the DNA is TGTGCCAGCAGCAGAGGGAGTTCTGGAAACACCATATATTTT.

This clonotype was counted many times. This chain links TRBV2 with TRBJ1-5; weak D call: TRBD1 (5 bases). V gave up 0 bases and J gave up 7 bases, with 10 bases separating them. The CDR3 is 14 residues long. Per the germline V gene, CDR1 is SNHLY and CDR2 is FYNNEI. The CDR3 sequence: CASSEALWDQPQHF. The CDR3, as DNA: TGTGCCAGCAGTGAAGCGCTTTGGGACCAGCCCCAGCATTTT.

This rearrangement joins TRBV15 to TRBJ2-1; the D gene is possibly TRBD1 (6 bases). CDR3 length equals 15 residues. The germline V gene encodes CDR1 LNHNV and CDR2 YYDKDF (reference sequence). Trimming left V 3 bases short and J 3 bases short, with 12 bases between. CDR3 amino acids: CATSSRPQGYNEQFF. CDR3 in DNA: TGTGCCACCAGCAGTCGTCCACAGGGCTACAATGAGCAGTTCTTC.

This clonotype was seen a handful of times. V and J are TRBV7-9 and TRBJ1-6; D gene ambiguous. The length of the CDR3 is 14 residues. CDR1 and CDR2 (germline): SEHNR, FQNEAQ (reference sequence). The ends were cut back, 5 bases at V and 5 bases at J, with 10 bases in the middle. Here the CDR3 DNA reads TGTGCCAGCAGCCCGACACGGAATAATTCACCCCTCCACTTT. Its protein is CASSPTRNNSPLHF.

This chain uses TRBV5-4 with TRBJ2-1; 8 bases match TRBD1. The CDR3 runs to 15 residues. J gave up 7 bases and V 5 bases, and 11 bases lay outside the gene matches. CDR1 SGHNT and CDR2 YYREEE come from the germline V gene (reference sequence). CDR3 loop: CASRGGRGLINEQFF. The CDR3 DNA follows: TGTGCCAGCAGAGGTGGCAGGGGGCTTATTAATGAGCAGTTCTTC. Full variable domain (rest looked up from reference TRBV5-4 and TRBJ2-1): ETGVTQSPTHLIKTRGQQVTLRCSSQSGHNTVSWYQQALGQGPQFIFQYYREEENGRGNFPPRFSGLQFPNYSSELNVNALELDDSALYLCASRGGRGLINEQFFGPGTRLTVL.

This chain joins TRBV13 and TRBJ2-1; 13 bases agree with TRBD2. This CDR3 contains 16 residues. Germline CDR1 PRHDT, CDR2 FYEKMQ (reference sequence). Trimming removed 4 bases from V and 8 bases from J; junction bases left unmatched: 8. CDR3: CASSYPGTSGKDEQFF. The CDR3 coding sequence is TGTGCCAGCAGCTACCCCGGGACTAGCGGGAAGGATGAGCAGTTCTTC.

The chain links TRBV11-2 to TRBJ2-1, with D uncertain. The germline CDR1 and CDR2 sequences are SGHAT and FQNNGV. The CDR3 spans 15 residues. The V and J ends lost 1 base and 4 bases respectively, with 11 bases between them. CDR3 DNA sequence: TGTGCCAGCAGCTTAGCACAGACTTCATACAATGAGCAGTTCTTC. Its protein is CASSLAQTSYNEQFF.